This T cell receptor beta chain was profiled in a study of cytomegalovirus exposure and HLA in healthy donors. PCR involved 60 Vbeta and 13 Jbeta primers. Data came from immunoSEQ multiplex PCR; TCRdb stores just in-frame clones and leaves some out. Counted here are about 190,000 clones, 81% occurring once; the ten biggest clones make up less than 4.5%. This clone has just a few counts. J was trimmed by 6 bases and V by 4 bases; bases with no gene match: 11. Looked up from germline, CDR1 is MGHRA and CDR2 is YSYEKL. CDR3 length: 16 residues. This receptor was taken from a man between 50 and 59 years old in good health and CMV-seronegative. The sample consisted of PBMCs. This chain links TRBV4-1 with TRBJ2-2; 7 bases match TRBD2. CDR3 bases: TGCGCCAGCAGCCCCTCCCGGGGGGTATGGGCCGGGGAGCTGTTTTTT. Translation gives CASSPSRGVWAGELFF.